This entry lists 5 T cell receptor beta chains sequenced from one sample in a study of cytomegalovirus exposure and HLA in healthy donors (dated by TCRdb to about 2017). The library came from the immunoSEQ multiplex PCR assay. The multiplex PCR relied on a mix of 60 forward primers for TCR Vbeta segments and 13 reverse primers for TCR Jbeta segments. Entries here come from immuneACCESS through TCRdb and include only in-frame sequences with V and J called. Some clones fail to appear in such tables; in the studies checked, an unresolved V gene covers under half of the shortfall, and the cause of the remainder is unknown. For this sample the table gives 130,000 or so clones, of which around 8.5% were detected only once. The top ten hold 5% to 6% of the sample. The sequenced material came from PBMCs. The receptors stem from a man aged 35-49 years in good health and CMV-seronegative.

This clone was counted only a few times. The CDR3 DNA sequence: TGTGCCTGGAGTGGAGGGCTCGCTTTCTCCTACAATGAGCAGTTCTTC. This codes for CAWSGGLAFSYNEQFF. J is TRBJ2-1 and V is TRBV30; TRBD2 might be the D (5 bases). Trimming took 1 base from V and 0 from J, leaving 13 bases between them. The V gene's germline CDR1 is GTSNPN and CDR2 SVGIG (reference sequence). CDR3 size: 16 residues.

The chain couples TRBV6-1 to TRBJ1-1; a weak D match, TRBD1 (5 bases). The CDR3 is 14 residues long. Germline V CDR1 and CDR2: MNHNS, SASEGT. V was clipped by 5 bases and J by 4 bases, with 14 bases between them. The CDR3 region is CASSREGRGTEAFF. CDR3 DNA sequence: TGTGCCAGCAGTCGGGAGGGGCGCGGCACTGAAGCTTTCTTT.

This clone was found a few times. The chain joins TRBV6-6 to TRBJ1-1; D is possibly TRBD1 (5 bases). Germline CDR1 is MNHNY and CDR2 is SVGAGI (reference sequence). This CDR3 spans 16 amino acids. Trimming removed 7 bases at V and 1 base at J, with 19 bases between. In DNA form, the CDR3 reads TGTGCCAGCAATGGACCCCCGACAGTAACGAACACTGAAGCTTTCTTT. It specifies CASNGPPTVTNTEAFF.

This CDR3 reads CASSSPRGTQYF. In nucleotides, the CDR3 is TGTGCCAGCAGCTCCCCCCGGGGGACCCAGTACTTC. The rearrangement links TRBV7-9 to TRBJ2-5; D is perhaps TRBD2 (5 bases). The CDR3 has 12 amino acids. Germline V gene data show CDR1 as SEHNR and CDR2 as FQNEAQ (reference sequence). Between the trimmed V and J ends, which lost 4 bases and 7 bases, there was a span of 10 bases. Complete variable domain (other parts from reference TRBV7-9 and TRBJ2-5): DTGVSQNPRHKITKRGQNVTFRCDPISEHNRLYWYRQTLGQGPEFLTYFQNEAQLEKSRLLSDRFSAERPKGSFSTLEIQRTEQGDSAMYLCASSSPRGTQYFGPGTRLLVL.

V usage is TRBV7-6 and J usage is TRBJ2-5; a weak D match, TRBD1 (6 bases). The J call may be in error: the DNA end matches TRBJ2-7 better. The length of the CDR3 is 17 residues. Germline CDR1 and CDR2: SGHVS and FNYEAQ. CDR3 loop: CASSLVRRQDSSYEQYF. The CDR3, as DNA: TGTGCCAGCAGCTTAGTCCGGCGACAGGACTCTTCCTACGAGCAGTACTTC.